The clone carrying this T cell receptor beta chain was found many times. The antigen is undetermined. This entry is derived from a study of molecular identifiers for immune sequencing clone quantification. Study-wide context: Replicates partitioned RNA from around 18,000 or 91,000 naive CD8 cells into five parts, sequencing four. Findings and limits, study-wide: Clones above 20 RNA copies contained over 97% of effector molecules and under 1% of naive molecules.

The ends lost 8 bases at V and 4 bases at J; junction bases unmatched: 10. The CDR3 is made up of 14 amino acids. The germline V gene encodes CDR1 SNHLY and CDR2 FYNNEI. Sorting isolated naive CD8 T cells as CD8+CD4-CCR7+CD45RA+ events. TCR libraries were built in bulk with a published protocol and specific TCR primers. TCRdb re-called the PCR reads with MiXCR, one entry per CDR3 protein. This table has around 460,000 distinct CDR3 sequences, 25% appearing once. The receptor was derived from a human donor in good health. Some libraries in this study had Jurkat cell RNA spiked in. The chain uses TRBV2 and TRBJ1-1, with TRBD1 identical over 7 bases. The sequenced material came from naive CD8+ T cells from blood, with Jurkat cell RNA spiked in. Indicated subset: FACS-sorted CD8+CD4-CCR7+CD45RA+ naive T cells. The CDR3 DNA reads as TGTGCCAGCCGAATAGAGGGGGCGATCACTGAAGCTTTCTTT. Its translation: CASRIEGAITEAFF.